A selection of T cell receptor beta chains follows, all from one sample in a study of T cell responses to AZD1222 COVID-19 vaccine. The assay was immunoSEQ multiplex PCR, and TCRdb's table has in-frame clones only and misses some. The sample gives 73,000 or so clones, approximately 80% of which show up once; under 6.5% is in the top ten. Sequencing used peripheral blood, obtained on day 0 of AZD1222 vaccination. These receptors were obtained from an adult in good health. Each CDR3 is given with its conserved first and last residue. The order of the fields is CDR3 length, clone size, J gene, D gene, V gene, CDR3 DNA, CDR3 protein. D genes are given only for firm matches. Expanded clones are given a class, and other clones once, few, many or no size at all.

cdr3_length: 17; clone_size: NA; j_call: TRBJ1-5; d_call: TRBD1; v_call: TRBV11-2; cdr3_nt: TGTGCCAGCAGCTCCGGGACAGGACCTTATAGCAATCAGCCCCAGCATTTT; cdr3_aa: CASSSGTGPYSNQPQHF
cdr3_length: 16; clone_size: NA; j_call: TRBJ2-2; d_call: TRBD2; v_call: TRBV9; cdr3_nt: TGTGCCAGCAGCGCCCGGACTAGCGGGAACACCGGGGAGCTGTTTTTT; cdr3_aa: CASSARTSGNTGELFF
cdr3_length: 17; clone_size: medium-sized; j_call: TRBJ1-3; d_call: NA; v_call: TRBV19; cdr3_nt: TGTGCCAGTACCCCGCGAGGGGAAGGGACGGTTGGAAACACCATATATTTT; cdr3_aa: CASTPRGEGTVGNTIYF
cdr3_length: 13; clone_size: NA; j_call: TRBJ2-7; d_call: NA; v_call: TRBV10-2; cdr3_nt: TGCGCCAGCAGTGAGCACGCTACCTACGAGCAGTACTTC; cdr3_aa: CASSEHATYEQYF
cdr3_length: 15; clone_size: NA; j_call: TRBJ2-1; d_call: NA; v_call: TRBV6-1; cdr3_nt: TGTGCCAGCAGTGAAGAGTCGGGGTCCTACAATGAGCAGTTCTTC; cdr3_aa: CASSEESGSYNEQFF
cdr3_length: 15; clone_size: NA; j_call: TRBJ1-5; d_call: NA; v_call: TRBV4-1; cdr3_nt: TGCGCCAGCAGCCAAGGTGGGAGCAGGGATCAGCCCCAGCATTTT; cdr3_aa: CASSQGGSRDQPQHF
cdr3_length: 12; clone_size: NA; j_call: TRBJ1-2; d_call: NA; v_call: TRBV10-3; cdr3_nt: TGTGCCATCCGGCAGGGTGACTATGGCTACACCTTC; cdr3_aa: CAIRQGDYGYTF
cdr3_length: 14; clone_size: NA; j_call: TRBJ1-6; d_call: TRBD1; v_call: TRBV6-5; cdr3_nt: TGTGCCAGCAGGCTATCAGGGGGCCATTCACCCCTCCACTTT; cdr3_aa: CASRLSGGHSPLHF
cdr3_length: 12; clone_size: NA; j_call: TRBJ2-5; d_call: NA; v_call: TRBV5-1; cdr3_nt: TGCGCCAGCAGCTTGGAACAAGAGACCCAGTACTTC; cdr3_aa: CASSLEQETQYF
cdr3_length: 14; clone_size: NA; j_call: TRBJ1-2; d_call: TRBD1; v_call: TRBV5-1; cdr3_nt: TGCGCCAGCATCGATACAGGGGGCAGCTATGGCTACACCTTC; cdr3_aa: CASIDTGGSYGYTF
cdr3_length: 13; clone_size: NA; j_call: TRBJ1-2; d_call: NA; v_call: TRBV7-8; cdr3_nt: TGTGCCAGCAGCTTCCAGGGTGGCTATGGCTACACCTTC; cdr3_aa: CASSFQGGYGYTF
cdr3_length: 16; clone_size: NA; j_call: TRBJ2-1; d_call: TRBD2; v_call: TRBV10-3; cdr3_nt: TGTGCCACCCTGGGGGAGCGGGGGGACTTCTACAATGAGCAGTTCTTC; cdr3_aa: CATLGERGDFYNEQFF
cdr3_length: 12; clone_size: NA; j_call: TRBJ1-2; d_call: NA; v_call: TRBV12-3/TRBV12-4; cdr3_nt: TGTGCCAGCAGTCTCCGACAGTATGGCTACACCTTC; cdr3_aa: CASSLRQYGYTF
cdr3_length: 15; clone_size: NA; j_call: TRBJ2-7; d_call: NA; v_call: TRBV20-1; cdr3_nt: TGCAGTGCTAGTGGGAAAGGTTTTAGCTCCTACGAGCAGTACTTC; cdr3_aa: CSASGKGFSSYEQYF
cdr3_length: 16; clone_size: NA; j_call: TRBJ2-7; d_call: NA; v_call: TRBV29-1; cdr3_nt: TGCAGCGTTGAAGACGGTCGGGGGCGGGGGTCCTACGAGCAGTACTTC; cdr3_aa: CSVEDGRGRGSYEQYF
cdr3_length: 10; clone_size: medium-sized; j_call: TRBJ2-7; d_call: NA; v_call: TRBV29-1; cdr3_nt: TGCAGCGTTGTGGTGGCAGAGCAGTACTTC; cdr3_aa: CSVVVAEQYF
cdr3_length: 18; clone_size: NA; j_call: TRBJ2-2; d_call: TRBD2; v_call: TRBV7-2; cdr3_nt: TGTGCCAGCAGCTGGGCTCCAGCGGGGGCCTCGAACACCGGGGAGCTGTTTTTT; cdr3_aa: CASSWAPAGASNTGELFF
cdr3_length: 13; clone_size: few; j_call: TRBJ2-7; d_call: TRBD2; v_call: TRBV12-3/TRBV12-4; cdr3_nt: TGTGCCAGCAGGAAAGCGGGGGTAAACGAGCAGTACTTC; cdr3_aa: CASRKAGVNEQYF